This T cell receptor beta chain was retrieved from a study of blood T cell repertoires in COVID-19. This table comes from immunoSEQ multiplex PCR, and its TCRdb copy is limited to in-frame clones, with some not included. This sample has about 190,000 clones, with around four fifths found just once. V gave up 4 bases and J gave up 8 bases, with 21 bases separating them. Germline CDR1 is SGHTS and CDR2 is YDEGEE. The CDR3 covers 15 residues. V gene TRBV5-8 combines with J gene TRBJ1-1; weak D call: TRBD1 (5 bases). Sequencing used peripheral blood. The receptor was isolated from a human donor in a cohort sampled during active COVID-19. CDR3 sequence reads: CASSLGPFVTREAFF. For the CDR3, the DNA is TGTGCCAGCAGCCTGGGACCTTTCGTGACAAGAGAAGCTTTCTTT.